This passage covers 8 T cell receptor beta chains from one sample sequenced in a study of blood T cells in healthy people across ages. A sample-barcoded 5' primer and a J-beta primer mix were used in a second PCR of roughly 7 to 11 cycles. TCRdb fed the 5' RACE reads into MiXCR, producing one record per CDR3 protein. The top ten hold 7.7% of the sample, which has about 1.7 million distinct CDR3 sequences, about 28% seen once. Specimen: blood. These receptor sequences come from a woman aged 25 to 39 in good health.

The chain joins TRBV6-5 to TRBJ2-7, with D uncertain. In germline, CDR1 is MNHEY, CDR2 SVGAGI. The length of the CDR3 is 15 residues. Trimming took off 0 bases at V and 2 bases at J, with 11 bases between the two ends. The CDR3 loop reads CASSYSTPRTYEQYF. DNA of the CDR3: TGTGCCAGCAGTTACTCGACCCCAAGAACCTACGAGCAGTACTTC.

The chain links TRBV20-1 to TRBJ2-7; 8 bases are a match to TRBD2. The ends lost 3 bases at V and 3 bases at J; junction bases unmatched: 7. Per the germline V gene, CDR1 is DFQATT and CDR2 is SNEGSKA (reference sequence). This CDR3 is built from 14 residues. CDR3 in amino acids: CSASGGVDGYEQYF. CDR3 nucleotide sequence: TGCAGTGCTAGCGGGGGGGTAGACGGCTACGAGCAGTACTTC.

V and J are TRBV12-3 or TRBV12-4 and TRBJ2-1, with TRBD2 matching over 8 bases. After removal of 1 base from V and 7 bases from J, the junction contained 6 bases not matched to a gene. The CDR3 runs 15 residues. CDR3: CASSLVTGGRNEQFF. DNA of the CDR3: TGTGCCAGCAGTTTAGTTACCGGCGGGAGGAATGAGCAGTTCTTC.

This clonotype showed up many times. The chain couples TRBV7-2 to TRBJ2-5; 11 bases are shared with TRBD2. The CDR3 runs to 18 residues. Germline V gene data show CDR1 as SGHTA and CDR2 as FQGNSA. V shed 1 base and J 0 bases; nucleotides not matched to a gene: 7. CDR3 region: CASSLVPRTSGYQETQYF. DNA for the CDR3: TGTGCCAGCAGCTTAGTCCCCCGGACTAGCGGGTACCAAGAGACCCAGTACTTC. Based on the CDR3 plus reference TRBV7-2 and TRBJ2-5, the full variable domain is GAGVSQSPSNKVTEKGKDVELRCDPISGHTALYWYRQSLGQGLEFLIYFQGNSAPDKSGLPSDRFSAERTGGSVSTLTIQRTQQEDSAVYLCASSLVPRTSGYQETQYFGPGTRLLVL.

This clonotype was counted at least ten times. The chain has TRBV27 and TRBJ1-2; 9 bases fit TRBD1. The CDR3 is made up of 14 amino acids. The V segment lost 8 bases and the J segment 4 bases; nucleotides outside the gene matches: 8. Looked up from germline, CDR1 is MNHEY and CDR2 is SMNVEV (reference sequence). CDR3 loop: CASARDRESYGYTF. As DNA, the CDR3 is TGTGCCAGCGCCCGGGACAGGGAGAGCTATGGCTACACCTTC.

This clonotype was observed at least ten times. This chain uses TRBV2 with TRBJ2-5, with D unclear. Germline-derived CDR1 and CDR2 are SNHLY and FYNNEI. The CDR3 is made up of 14 amino acids. V lost 5 bases and J lost 4, with 14 bases in between. The CDR3 DNA reads TGTGCCAGCAGTTCCGACACAACAAGAGAGACCCAGTACTTC. Translated: CASSSDTTRETQYF.

There are a few counts of this clonotype. The CDR3 coding sequence is TGCAGTGACCGGGGGGTCCCCTACAATGAGCAGTTCTTC. As protein: CSDRGVPYNEQFF. The V call is TRBV29-1, the J call TRBJ2-1, with 7 positions matching TRBD2. The length of the CDR3 is 13 residues. Per the germline V gene, CDR1 is SQVTM and CDR2 is ANQGSEA.

Worth noting for this clonotype: At one of its ends the junction is not consistent with the germline gene, which may arise from a read error. The chain combines TRBV12-3 or TRBV12-4 with TRBJ1-2, with D possibly being TRBD1 (5 bases). The CDR3 sequence is 12 residues long. The CDR3 loop is CTSSFGAYGYTF. Here the CDR3 DNA reads TGTACCAGCAGTTTCGGGGCCTACGGCTACACCTTC.